The TCR beta chain under discussion was sequenced for a study of identical twins. Between the trimmed V and J ends, which lost 3 bases and 4 bases, there was a span of 15 bases. Germline CDR1 is DFQATT and CDR2 is SNEGSKA (reference sequence). The CDR3 covers 14 residues. For this clonotype: The antigen is unknown.

A universal primer site was added by template switching, and unique molecular identifiers were carried by the cDNA. TCRdb reprocessed the 5' RACE reads with MiXCR, giving one entry per CDR3 protein. Among more than 600,000 distinct CDR3 sequences listed, 15% to 20% were seen once. Whole-study results and caveats: Twin-shared out-of-frame alpha sequences showed excess low generation probability. A partial confounding effect on zero-insertion analyses could come from invariant MAIT and iNKT cells.

The sample was also reused in another study, on T cells expressing NK-cell markers. Turning to that study: As a fraction of CD8+ T cells, dominant NKG2C+ clonotypes reached about 1.0-7.0% in roughly 6 donors.

The TCR sequence derives from a woman younger than 30 in good health. The sample taken for sequencing was PBMCs. The V and J genes are TRBV20-1 and TRBJ2-5; D ambiguous. Here the CDR3 DNA reads TGCAGTGCTAGTGATCCTCATCTGAGAGAGACCCAGTACTTC. Translation gives CSASDPHLRETQYF.